This section outlines one T cell receptor beta chain sequence together with its context. Its specificity is unknown. The data derive from a study of shared clonotypes between healthy human individuals. General study findings and limits: Across a handful of donors, naive CD4 shared approximately 4.5%, naive CD8 3% to 3.5%, memory CD4 more than 2%, memory CD8 0.4% to 0.5%.

Sequencing was performed with immunoSEQ multiplex PCR; in TCRdb, only in-frame clones are kept and a portion is missing. The data hold roughly 2.5 million clones, with more than 80% observed a single time. In the CD4+ fraction, cells were divided into CD45RA+ naive and CD45RA-negative memory subsets. This CDR3 has 14 amino acids. The junction had 4 bases not matched to a gene; V was cut back by 5 bases and J by 0 bases. CDR1 and CDR2 (germline): SGHVS, FNYEAQ. The TCR sequence derives from a man younger than 30 in good health. Sequenced: naive CD4+ T cells sorted from blood. Subset denoted: CD45RA+ positively selected. The rearrangement joins TRBV7-6 to TRBJ2-7; the match to TRBD1 covers 7 bases. DNA of the CDR3: TGTGCCAGCAGCAAGGGGGACAGCTCCTACGAGCAGTACTTC. Translation: CASSKGDSSYEQYF.